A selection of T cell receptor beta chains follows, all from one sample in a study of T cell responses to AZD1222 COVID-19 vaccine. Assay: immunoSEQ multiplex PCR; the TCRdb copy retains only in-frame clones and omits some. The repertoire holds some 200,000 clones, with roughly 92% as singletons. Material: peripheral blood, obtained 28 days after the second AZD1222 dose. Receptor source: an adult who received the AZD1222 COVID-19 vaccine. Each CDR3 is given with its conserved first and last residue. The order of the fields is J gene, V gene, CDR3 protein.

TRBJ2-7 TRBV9 CASSGGPSVSREQYF
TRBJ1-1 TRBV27 CASSLVPGAATEAFF
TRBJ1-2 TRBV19 CASSILGTGGRYGYTF
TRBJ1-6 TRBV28 CASSLQGGGTLHF
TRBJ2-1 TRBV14 CASSRGVSEQFF
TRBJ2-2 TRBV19 CASSPQAGELFF
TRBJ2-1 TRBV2 CASSVDRDTRNEQFF
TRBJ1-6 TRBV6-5 CASKTPDSPLHF
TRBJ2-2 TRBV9 CASSVTDNTGELFF
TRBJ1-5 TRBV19 CATAGIENQPQHF
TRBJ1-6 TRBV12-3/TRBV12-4 CASTLDYNSPLHF
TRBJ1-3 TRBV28 CASSLRPSSGNTIYF
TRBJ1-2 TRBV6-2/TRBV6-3 CASSQGNYGYTF
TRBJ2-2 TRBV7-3 CASKPSEASSGELFF
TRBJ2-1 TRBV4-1 CASSQVRDRGNEQFF
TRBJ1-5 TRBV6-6 CASSYRASGQPQHF
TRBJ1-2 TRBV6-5 CASSYSKTGGYTF
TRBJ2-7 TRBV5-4 CASSRGFTGPYYEQYF
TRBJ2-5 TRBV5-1 CASSLAGETQYF
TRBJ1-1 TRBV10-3 CAISESSVGTEAFF
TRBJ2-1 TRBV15 CATSRGGTERGGKQFF
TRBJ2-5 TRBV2 CASSRVGETQYF
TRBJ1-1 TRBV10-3 CAIRTTGVRGNTEAFF
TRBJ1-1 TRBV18 CATVTGENTEAFF
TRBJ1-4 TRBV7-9 CASSLSTGLNEKLFF
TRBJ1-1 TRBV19 CASSIRGRGLTEAFF
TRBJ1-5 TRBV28 CASSPGTAVIYSNQPQHF
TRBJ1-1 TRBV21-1 CASSLGRKNTEAFF
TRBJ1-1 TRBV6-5 CASSFRDRFYEAFF
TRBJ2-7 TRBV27 CASSSTGQGRYEQYF
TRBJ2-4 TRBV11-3 CASSATGAKNIQYF
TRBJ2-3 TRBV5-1 CASSLNGGGAVENTQYF
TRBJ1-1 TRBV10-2 CASSLDRGQNTEAFF
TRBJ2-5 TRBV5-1 CASSLWGQGFVETQYF
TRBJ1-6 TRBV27 CASSFFRSYNSPLHF
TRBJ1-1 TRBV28 CASSLWGRGNTEAFF